The rows below give T cell receptor beta chains drawn from one sample of a study of T cell responses to AZD1222 COVID-19 vaccine. Assay used: immunoSEQ multiplex PCR; TCRdb lists only in-frame clones, some missing. The sample lists roughly 50,000 clones; about 86% were seen once. This specimen was peripheral blood, taken 28 days after the second AZD1222 dose. The receptors come from an adult who received the AZD1222 COVID-19 vaccine. Each CDR3 is given with its conserved first and last residue. A D gene is named only where the DNA matches it firmly. Size is stated for part of the rows, as once, few or many counts, or as a class when the clone is expanded.

size: .; D: .; J: TRBJ2-3; V: TRBV2; CDR3: CASRLASSTDTQYF; DNA: TGTGCCAGCAGATTAGCGTCTAGCACAGATACGCAGTATTTT
size: .; D: .; J: TRBJ2-7; V: TRBV5-1; CDR3: CASSSEGILQGEQYF; DNA: TGCGCCAGCAGCTCGGAGGGAATCCTGCAGGGCGAGCAGTACTTC
size: .; D: .; J: TRBJ2-7; V: TRBV9; CDR3: CASSVFPIPYEQYF; DNA: TGTGCCAGCAGCGTTTTCCCTATCCCATACGAGCAGTACTTC
size: .; D: .; J: TRBJ1-1; V: TRBV18; CDR3: CASSPWDGGNTEAFF; DNA: TGTGCCAGCTCACCATGGGACGGCGGGAACACTGAAGCTTTCTTT
size: once; D: .; J: TRBJ1-4; V: TRBV3-1/TRBV3-2; CDR3: CASSQLRGLNEKLFF; DNA: TGTGCCAGCAGCCAATTGAGGGGCCTTAATGAAAAACTGTTTTTT
size: .; D: .; J: TRBJ2-7; V: TRBV14; CDR3: CASSQGGYGYEQYF; DNA: TGTGCCAGCAGCCAAGGGGGTTATGGATACGAGCAGTACTTC
size: few; D: .; J: TRBJ2-3; V: TRBV7-8; CDR3: CASSLRAATDTQYF; DNA: TGTGCCAGCAGCTTAAGGGCGGCCACAGATACGCAGTATTTT
size: .; D: .; J: TRBJ2-3; V: TRBV28; CDR3: CASNWARTDTQYF; DNA: TGTGCCAGCAACTGGGCCCGCACAGATACGCAGTATTTT
size: .; D: TRBD2; J: TRBJ2-1; V: TRBV10-3; CDR3: CAISDGTSRYNEQFF; DNA: TGTGCCATCAGTGATGGGACTAGCCGATACAATGAGCAGTTCTTC
size: .; D: .; J: TRBJ2-7; V: TRBV21-1; CDR3: CASEGTETYEQYF; DNA: TGTGCCAGCGAGGGGACCGAGACCTACGAGCAGTACTTC
size: .; D: TRBD1; J: TRBJ2-1; V: TRBV7-9; CDR3: CASSRDRASYNEQFF; DNA: TGTGCCAGCAGCCGGGACAGGGCATCCTACAATGAGCAGTTCTTC
size: .; D: .; J: TRBJ2-1; V: TRBV19; CDR3: CASSIRTGDYADRDNEQFF; DNA: TGTGCCAGTAGTATAAGAACAGGGGACTACGCTGACCGTGACAATGAGCAGTTCTTC
size: .; D: .; J: TRBJ1-5; V: TRBV7-8; CDR3: CASSADILNQPQHF; DNA: TGTGCCAGCAGCGCTGACATACTCAATCAGCCCCAGCATTTT
size: .; D: .; J: TRBJ1-1; V: TRBV19; CDR3: CASSTGLGVPSATEAFF; DNA: TGTGCCAGTAGTACGGGGCTCGGGGTACCTTCCGCCACTGAAGCTTTCTTT
size: once; D: .; J: TRBJ1-1; V: TRBV7-2; CDR3: CASSLGDGLRGTEAFF; DNA: TGTGCCAGCAGCTTAGGGGACGGCCTAAGGGGCACTGAAGCTTTCTTT
size: .; D: .; J: TRBJ1-2; V: TRBV28; CDR3: CATREGRHYGYTF; DNA: TGTGCCACCCGGGAGGGAAGACACTATGGCTACACCTTC
size: .; D: TRBD2; J: TRBJ2-5; V: TRBV28; CDR3: CASKVGGREEETQYF; DNA: TGTGCCAGCAAGGTCGGCGGGCGGGAGGAAGAGACCCAGTACTTC
size: .; D: .; J: TRBJ2-1; V: TRBV20-1; CDR3: CSASPWGEQFF; DNA: TGCAGTGCTAGTCCCTGGGGGGAGCAGTTCTTC
size: once; D: .; J: TRBJ2-7; V: TRBV19; CDR3: CASSINTGAPYEQYF; DNA: TGTGCCAGTAGCATAAACACGGGGGCCCCCTACGAGCAGTACTTC
size: .; D: TRBD2; J: TRBJ2-7; V: TRBV6-5; CDR3: CASRPRLAGANEQYF; DNA: TGTGCCAGCAGACCCCGACTAGCGGGAGCCAACGAGCAGTACTTC
size: .; D: TRBD2; J: TRBJ2-3; V: TRBV4-1; CDR3: CASSQARGGRIYDTQYF; DNA: TGCGCCAGCAGCCAAGCTCGCGGCGGGAGAATTTATGATACGCAGTATTTT
size: .; D: .; J: TRBJ1-5; V: TRBV7-9; CDR3: CASSADIPYSNQPQHF; DNA: TGTGCCAGCAGCGCGGACATACCTTATAGCAATCAGCCCCAGCATTTT
size: .; D: .; J: TRBJ2-7; V: TRBV3-1/TRBV3-2; CDR3: CASSQDHEQYF; DNA: TGTGCCAGCAGCCAAGATCACGAGCAGTACTTC
size: .; D: .; J: TRBJ1-4; V: TRBV19; CDR3: CASSGVTNEKLFF; DNA: TGTGCCAGTAGCGGGGTTACTAATGAAAAACTGTTTTTT
size: .; D: TRBD1; J: TRBJ2-7; V: TRBV9; CDR3: CASSVGSQGVGIQYF; DNA: TGTGCCAGCAGCGTAGGTTCACAGGGGGTCGGGATCCAGTACTTC
size: .; D: TRBD1; J: TRBJ2-7; V: TRBV7-3; CDR3: CASKQGAIPYEQYF; DNA: TGTGCCAGCAAACAGGGGGCGATCCCCTACGAGCAGTACTTC
size: .; D: TRBD2; J: TRBJ2-1; V: TRBV5-1; CDR3: CASSLGLAGNREQFF; DNA: TGCGCCAGCAGCTTGGGACTAGCGGGAAACCGTGAGCAGTTCTTC
size: .; D: .; J: TRBJ2-1; V: TRBV7-2; CDR3: CASSLMGTTDNEQFF; DNA: TGTGCCAGCAGCTTAATGGGGACCACGGACAATGAGCAGTTCTTC
size: .; D: .; J: TRBJ1-1; V: TRBV11-3; CDR3: CASSLARAGPEAFF; DNA: TGTGCCAGCAGCTTAGCTCGGGCGGGGCCTGAAGCTTTCTTT
size: .; D: TRBD2; J: TRBJ2-1; V: TRBV5-1; CDR3: CASSLGGGSDYNEQFF; DNA: TGCGCCAGCAGCTTGGGGGGCGGGAGTGATTACAATGAGCAGTTCTTC
size: .; D: .; J: TRBJ2-1; V: TRBV19; CDR3: CASSQQGAYNEQFF; DNA: TGTGCCAGTAGCCAACAGGGAGCATACAATGAGCAGTTCTTC
size: once; D: .; J: TRBJ1-5; V: TRBV28; CDR3: CASSPGGSNQPQHF; DNA: TGTGCCAGCAGTCCCGGGGGGAGCAATCAGCCCCAGCATTTT
size: .; D: .; J: TRBJ2-7; V: TRBV3-1/TRBV3-2; CDR3: CASSQDSRASPRYEQYF; DNA: TGTGCCAGCAGCCAAGATTCCAGGGCTAGCCCGCGGTACGAGCAGTACTTC
size: .; D: .; J: TRBJ1-5; V: TRBV7-2; CDR3: CASSQTGFHQPQHF; DNA: TGTGCCAGCAGTCAAACAGGGTTTCATCAGCCCCAGCATTTT
size: .; D: .; J: TRBJ1-2; V: TRBV28; CDR3: CASSLTHRSPYGYTF; DNA: TGTGCCAGCAGTTTAACCCACCGGTCCCCCTATGGCTACACCTTC
size: .; D: TRBD2; J: TRBJ2-1; V: TRBV27; CDR3: CASMGLGPWFF; DNA: TGTGCCAGCATGGGACTAGGTCCTTGGTTCTTC
size: .; D: .; J: TRBJ1-2; V: TRBV27; CDR3: CASTQNRGVAGGYTF; DNA: TGTGCCAGCACCCAAAACCGGGGGGTTGCTGGGGGCTACACCTTC
size: .; D: .; J: TRBJ1-6; V: TRBV5-1; CDR3: CASTDTVNRPNSPLHF; DNA: TGCGCCAGCACCGATACTGTTAACAGGCCTAATTCACCCCTCCACTTT
size: .; D: TRBD1; J: TRBJ1-1; V: TRBV10-3; CDR3: CAISDGTERGLNTEAFF; DNA: TGTGCCATCAGTGATGGGACAGAAAGGGGGTTGAACACTGAAGCTTTCTTT